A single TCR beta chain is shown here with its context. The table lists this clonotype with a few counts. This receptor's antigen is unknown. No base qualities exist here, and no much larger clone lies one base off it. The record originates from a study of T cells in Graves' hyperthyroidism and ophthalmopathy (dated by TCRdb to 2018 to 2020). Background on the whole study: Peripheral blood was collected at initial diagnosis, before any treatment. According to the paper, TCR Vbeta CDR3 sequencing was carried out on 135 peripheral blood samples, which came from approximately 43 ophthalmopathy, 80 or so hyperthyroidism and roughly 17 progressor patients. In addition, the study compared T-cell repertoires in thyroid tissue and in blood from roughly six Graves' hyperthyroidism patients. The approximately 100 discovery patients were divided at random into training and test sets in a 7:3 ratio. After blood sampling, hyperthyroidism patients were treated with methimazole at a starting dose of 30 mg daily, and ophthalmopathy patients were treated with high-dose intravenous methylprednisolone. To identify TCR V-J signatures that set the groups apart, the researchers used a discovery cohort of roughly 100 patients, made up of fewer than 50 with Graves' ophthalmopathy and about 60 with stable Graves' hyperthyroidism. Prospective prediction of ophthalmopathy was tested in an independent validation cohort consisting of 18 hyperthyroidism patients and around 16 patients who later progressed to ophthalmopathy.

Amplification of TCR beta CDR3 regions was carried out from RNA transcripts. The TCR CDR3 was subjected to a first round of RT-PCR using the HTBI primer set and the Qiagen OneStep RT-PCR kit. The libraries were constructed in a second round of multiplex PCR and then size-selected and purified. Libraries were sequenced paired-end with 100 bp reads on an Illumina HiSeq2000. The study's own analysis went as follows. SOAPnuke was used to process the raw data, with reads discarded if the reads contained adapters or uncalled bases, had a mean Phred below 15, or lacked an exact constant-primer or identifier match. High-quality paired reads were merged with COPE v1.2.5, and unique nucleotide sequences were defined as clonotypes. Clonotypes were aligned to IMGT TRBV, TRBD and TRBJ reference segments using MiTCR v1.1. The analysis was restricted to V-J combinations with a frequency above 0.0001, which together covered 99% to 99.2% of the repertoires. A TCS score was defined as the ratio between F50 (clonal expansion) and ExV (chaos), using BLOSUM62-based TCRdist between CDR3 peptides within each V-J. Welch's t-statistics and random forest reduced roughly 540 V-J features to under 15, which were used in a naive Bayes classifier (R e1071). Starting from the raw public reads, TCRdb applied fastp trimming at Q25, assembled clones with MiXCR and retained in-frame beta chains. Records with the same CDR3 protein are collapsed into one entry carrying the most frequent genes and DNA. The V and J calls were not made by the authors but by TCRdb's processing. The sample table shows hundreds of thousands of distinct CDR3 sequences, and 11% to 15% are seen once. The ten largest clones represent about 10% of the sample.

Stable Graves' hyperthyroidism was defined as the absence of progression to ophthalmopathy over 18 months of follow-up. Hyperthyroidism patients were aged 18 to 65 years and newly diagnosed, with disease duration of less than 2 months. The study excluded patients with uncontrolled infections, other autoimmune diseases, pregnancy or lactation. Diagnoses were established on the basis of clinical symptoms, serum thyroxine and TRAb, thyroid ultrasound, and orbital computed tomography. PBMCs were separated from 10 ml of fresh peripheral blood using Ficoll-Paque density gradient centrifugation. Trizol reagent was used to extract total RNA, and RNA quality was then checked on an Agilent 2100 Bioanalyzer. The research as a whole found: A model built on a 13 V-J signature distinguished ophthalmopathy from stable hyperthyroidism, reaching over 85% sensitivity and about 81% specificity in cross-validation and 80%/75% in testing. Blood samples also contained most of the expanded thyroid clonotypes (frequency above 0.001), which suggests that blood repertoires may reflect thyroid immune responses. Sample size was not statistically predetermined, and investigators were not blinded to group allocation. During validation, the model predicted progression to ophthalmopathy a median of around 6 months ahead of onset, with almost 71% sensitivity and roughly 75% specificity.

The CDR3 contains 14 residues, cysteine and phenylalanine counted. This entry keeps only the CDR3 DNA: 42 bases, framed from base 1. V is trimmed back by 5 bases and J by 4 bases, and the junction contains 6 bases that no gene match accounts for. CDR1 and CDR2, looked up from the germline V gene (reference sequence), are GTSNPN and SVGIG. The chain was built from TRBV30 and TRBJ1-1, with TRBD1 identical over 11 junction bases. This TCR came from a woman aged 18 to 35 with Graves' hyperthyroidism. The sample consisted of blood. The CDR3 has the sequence CAWSAGQGGTEAFF. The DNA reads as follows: TGTGCCTGGTCTGCGGGACAGGGGGGCACTGAAGCTTTCTTT.